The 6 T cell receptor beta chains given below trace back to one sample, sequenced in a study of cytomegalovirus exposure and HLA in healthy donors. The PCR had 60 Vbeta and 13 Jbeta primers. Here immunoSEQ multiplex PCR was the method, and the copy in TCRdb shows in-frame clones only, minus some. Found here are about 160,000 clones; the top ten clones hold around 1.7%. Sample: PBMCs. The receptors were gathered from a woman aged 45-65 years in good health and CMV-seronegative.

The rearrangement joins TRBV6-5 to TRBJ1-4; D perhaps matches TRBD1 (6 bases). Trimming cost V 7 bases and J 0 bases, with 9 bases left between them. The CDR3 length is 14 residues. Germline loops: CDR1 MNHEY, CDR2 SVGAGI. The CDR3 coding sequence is TGTGCCAGCAAGTCAGGGGCAACTAATGAAAAACTGTTTTTT. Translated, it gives CASKSGATNEKLFF.

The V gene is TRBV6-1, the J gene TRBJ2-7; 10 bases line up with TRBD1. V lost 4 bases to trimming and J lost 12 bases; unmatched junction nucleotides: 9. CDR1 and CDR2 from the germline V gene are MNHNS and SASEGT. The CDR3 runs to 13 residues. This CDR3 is CASSAFPDRGRYF. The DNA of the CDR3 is TGTGCCAGCAGTGCCTTCCCTGACAGGGGGCGGTACTTC.

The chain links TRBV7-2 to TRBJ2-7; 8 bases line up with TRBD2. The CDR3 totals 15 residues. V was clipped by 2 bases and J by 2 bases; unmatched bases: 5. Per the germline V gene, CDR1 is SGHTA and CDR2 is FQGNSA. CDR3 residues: CASSLNAGGTYEQYF. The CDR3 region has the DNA TGTGCCAGCAGCTTAAATGCGGGGGGAACCTACGAGCAGTACTTC.

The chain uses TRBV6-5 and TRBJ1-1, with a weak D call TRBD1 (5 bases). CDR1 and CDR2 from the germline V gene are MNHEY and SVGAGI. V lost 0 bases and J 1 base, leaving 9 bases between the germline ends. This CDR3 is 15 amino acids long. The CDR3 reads CASSYSGPPNTEAFF. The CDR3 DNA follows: TGTGCCAGCAGTTACTCGGGGCCGCCGAACACTGAAGCTTTCTTT.

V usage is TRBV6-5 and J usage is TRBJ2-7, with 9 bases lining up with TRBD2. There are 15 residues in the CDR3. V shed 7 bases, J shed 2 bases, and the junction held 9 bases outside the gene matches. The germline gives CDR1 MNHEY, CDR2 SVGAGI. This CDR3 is CASMRGGLSAYEQYF. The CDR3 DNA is TGTGCCAGCATGCGGGGGGGCTTGAGCGCCTACGAGCAGTACTTC.

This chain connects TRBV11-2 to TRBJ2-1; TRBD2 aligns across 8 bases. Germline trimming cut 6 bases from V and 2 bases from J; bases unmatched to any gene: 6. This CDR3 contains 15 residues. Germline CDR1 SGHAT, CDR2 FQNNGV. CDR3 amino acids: CASSYREGTYNEQFF. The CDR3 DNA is TGTGCCAGCAGTTACCGGGAGGGGACCTACAATGAGCAGTTCTTC.